This T cell receptor (beta chain) was recovered during a study of vaccination and CD4 T cells after COVID-19. This clonotype counts as medium-sized. Its antigen is not known. Sequenced with the Oncomine TCR Beta short-read assay was DNA taken from cultured CD4+ T cells. TCRdb re-analysed the PCR reads in MiXCR, keeping a single row per CDR3 protein. The profile shows about 15,000 distinct CDR3 sequences, about three quarters of them singletons. V lost 5 bases and J lost 7, with 18 bases in between. Germline V gene sequence: CDR1 DFQATT, CDR2 SNEGSKA (reference sequence). The CDR3 sequence is 14 residues long. Treatment reported: roughly ten-day PBMC culture with coronavirus spike peptide pools or control peptides (ViraFEST assay).

The source of this sequence is a human donor who had recovered from COVID-19. The specimen sequenced was CD4+ T cells from blood, cultured in vitro. This chain joins TRBV20-1 and TRBJ1-5, with a possible D match to TRBD1 (5 bases). The CDR3 nucleotides are TGCAGTGCTCCCCCGGACACCGTGGGACAGCCCCAGCATTTT. Its protein is CSAPPDTVGQPQHF.